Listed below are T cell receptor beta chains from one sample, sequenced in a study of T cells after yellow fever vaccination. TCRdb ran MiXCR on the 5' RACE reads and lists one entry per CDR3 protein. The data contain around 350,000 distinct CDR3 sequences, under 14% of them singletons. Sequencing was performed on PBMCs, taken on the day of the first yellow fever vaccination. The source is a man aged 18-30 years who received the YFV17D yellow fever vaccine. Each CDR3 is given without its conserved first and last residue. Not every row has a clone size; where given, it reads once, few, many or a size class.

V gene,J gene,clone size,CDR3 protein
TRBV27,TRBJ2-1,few,ASSLISRRGLENEQF
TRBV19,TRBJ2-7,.,ASSPQGASSYEQY
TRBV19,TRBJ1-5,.,ASSIDLGTSPQH
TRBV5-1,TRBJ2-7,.,ASSGGGFPYEQY
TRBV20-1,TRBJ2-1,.,SARLLAGGMSYNEQF
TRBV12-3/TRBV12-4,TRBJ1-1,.,ASSSLGQEAF
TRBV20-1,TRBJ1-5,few,SARPGGYSNQPQH
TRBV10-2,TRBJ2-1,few,ASRGAPHEQF
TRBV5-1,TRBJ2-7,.,ASSLDAGAYEQY
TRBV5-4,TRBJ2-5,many,ASSPRGSETQY
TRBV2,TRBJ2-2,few,ASSVGKGKLF
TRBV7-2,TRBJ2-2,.,ASSKQLAGSTGELF
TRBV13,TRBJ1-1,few,ASSLAYTPLGGAF
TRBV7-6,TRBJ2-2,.,ASSPGTVTGELF
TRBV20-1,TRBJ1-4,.,SAPSRGVTNEKLF
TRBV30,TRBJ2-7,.,AWSSLPGQGHYEQY
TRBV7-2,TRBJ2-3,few,ASSLLAGGLN
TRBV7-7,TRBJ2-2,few,ASSRRTGHTGELF
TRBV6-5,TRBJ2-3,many,ASSPLAGVSTDTQY
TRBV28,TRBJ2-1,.,ASSGLAGLQGSYNEQF
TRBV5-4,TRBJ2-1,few,ASSSSRSNEQF
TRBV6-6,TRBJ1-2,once,ASSYDGIYGYT
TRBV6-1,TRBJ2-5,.,ASRGLPVSRTQY
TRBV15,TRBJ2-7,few,ATSGRGQGYEQY
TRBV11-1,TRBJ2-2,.,ASSLIAGSGELF
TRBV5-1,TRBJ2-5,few,ASSLTVGETQY
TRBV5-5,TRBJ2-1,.,ASSLVQGRNEQF
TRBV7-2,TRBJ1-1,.,ASSLARTRLNTEAF
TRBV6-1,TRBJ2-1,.,ASSLAGGTNNEQF
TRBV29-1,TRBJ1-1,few,SVGRAPTNTEAF
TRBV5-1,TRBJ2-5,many,ASSFRGIEETQY
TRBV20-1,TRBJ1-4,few,SASQGAAEKLF
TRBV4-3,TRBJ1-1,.,ASSLSLVQEAF
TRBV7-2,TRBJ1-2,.,ASSLGQGARGYT
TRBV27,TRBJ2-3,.,ASSSLTDSTDTQY
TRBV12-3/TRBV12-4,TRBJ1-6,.,ASSAPASNSPLH
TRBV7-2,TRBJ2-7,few,ASSLGESRQGYEQY
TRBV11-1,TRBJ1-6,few,ASSSPGQSSSYNSPLH
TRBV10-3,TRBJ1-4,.,AISESSAEEKLF
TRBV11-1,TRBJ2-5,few,ASSSAKESQETQY
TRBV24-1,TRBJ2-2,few,ATSAPGVTTGELF
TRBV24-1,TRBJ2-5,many,ATSDPTTGGETQY
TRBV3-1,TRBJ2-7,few,ASSMGQSYEQY
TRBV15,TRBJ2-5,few,ATSRDGWQDQETQY
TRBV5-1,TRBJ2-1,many,ASSLTGATDEQF
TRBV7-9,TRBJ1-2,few,ASSSTLSAGPNYGYT
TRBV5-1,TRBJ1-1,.,ASSSRQDRNTEAF